This T cell receptor (beta chain) is drawn from a study of cytomegalovirus exposure and HLA in healthy donors. Across the whole study: Samples from HLA-typed donors yielded about 85 million unique TCRs in an early data release. The study's findings and limits: No immune exposure information besides CMV serostatus was available. Association with HLA alleles at 0.05 false discovery rate was found for 17,000 or so TCR beta sequences in a later analysis. In most subjects, TCR beta sequences reportedly gave accurate predictions of HLA-A and HLA-B alleles.

In the case of this clone: What it binds is not known.

CDR3 size: 16 residues. Per the germline V gene, CDR1 is MDHEN and CDR2 is SYDVKM. Trimming took 2 bases from V and 4 from J; bases not matched to a gene: 7. The PCR used 60 Vbeta and 13 Jbeta primers. Assay used: immunoSEQ multiplex PCR; TCRdb lists only in-frame clones, some missing. Counted here are more than 150,000 clones, more than 75% occurring once; the ten biggest clones make up 2% to 3%. This clonotype was obtained from a young woman in good health and CMV-seropositive. The chain combines TRBV28 with TRBJ1-5; 8 positions agree with TRBD1. Sequenced: PBMCs. The DNA for the CDR3 is TGTGCCAGCAGTTTACGGGGACAGGCCCTAAATCAGCCCCAGCATTTT. As protein: CASSLRGQALNQPQHF.